This T cell receptor (beta chain) was sequenced in a study of blood T cells in healthy people across ages. General observations from the study: It was found that TCR beta diversity correlated strongly with the percentage of naive T cells. The donors' CMV status was not determined, possibly confounding changes in expanded clonotypes.

Germline V gene data show CDR1 as SGHRS and CDR2 as YFSETQ. CDR3 size: 15 residues. V was cut by 5 bases and J by 4 bases, with 17 bases left in between. A sample-barcoded 5' primer and a J-beta primer mix were used in a second PCR of roughly 6 to 11 cycles. TCRdb used MiXCR to reprocess the 5' RACE reads, holding one entry per CDR3 protein. The sample has over 950,000 distinct CDR3 sequences, roughly half seen once. As for this clonotype: As yet, its antigen is unknown.

Source material: blood. V is TRBV5-1 and J is TRBJ2-3, with D maybe TRBD1 (6 bases). This clonotype originated in a woman aged 60-70 years in good health. The DNA of the CDR3 is TGCGCCAGCAGGAATGGTCAGGGGAACGCAGATACGCAGTATTTT. This sequence encodes CASRNGQGNADTQYF.